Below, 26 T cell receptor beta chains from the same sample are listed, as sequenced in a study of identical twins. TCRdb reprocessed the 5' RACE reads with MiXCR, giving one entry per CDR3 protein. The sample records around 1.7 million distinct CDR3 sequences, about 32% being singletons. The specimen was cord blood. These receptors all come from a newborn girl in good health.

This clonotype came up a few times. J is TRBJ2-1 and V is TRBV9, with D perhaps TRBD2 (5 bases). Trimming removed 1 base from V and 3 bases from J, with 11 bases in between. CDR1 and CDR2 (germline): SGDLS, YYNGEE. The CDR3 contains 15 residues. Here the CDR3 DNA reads TGTGCCAGCAGCGTATCTAGACGGGGCTACAATGAGCAGTTCTTC. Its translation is CASSVSRRGYNEQFF.

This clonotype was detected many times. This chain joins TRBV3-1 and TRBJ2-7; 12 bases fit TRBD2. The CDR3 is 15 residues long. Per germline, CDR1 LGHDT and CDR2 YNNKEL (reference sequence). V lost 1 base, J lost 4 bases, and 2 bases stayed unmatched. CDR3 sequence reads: CASSQGLAGDYEQYF. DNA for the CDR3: TGTGCCAGCAGCCAAGGACTAGCGGGGGATTACGAGCAGTACTTC.

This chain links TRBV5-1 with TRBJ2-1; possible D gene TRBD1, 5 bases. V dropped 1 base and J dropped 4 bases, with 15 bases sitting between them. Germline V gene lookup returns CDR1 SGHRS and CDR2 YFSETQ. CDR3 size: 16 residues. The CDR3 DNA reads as TGCGCCAGCAGCTTGACGGCCCCCTCAGGGTACAATGAGCAGTTCTTC. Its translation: CASSLTAPSGYNEQFF.

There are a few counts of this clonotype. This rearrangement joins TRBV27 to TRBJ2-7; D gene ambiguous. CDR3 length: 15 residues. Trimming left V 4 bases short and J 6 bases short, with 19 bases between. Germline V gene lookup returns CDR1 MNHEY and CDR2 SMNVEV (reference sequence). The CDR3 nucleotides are TGTGCCAGCAGTTCCCGGCCCCTAAGTCTAGGCGAGCAGTACTTC. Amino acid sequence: CASSSRPLSLGEQYF.

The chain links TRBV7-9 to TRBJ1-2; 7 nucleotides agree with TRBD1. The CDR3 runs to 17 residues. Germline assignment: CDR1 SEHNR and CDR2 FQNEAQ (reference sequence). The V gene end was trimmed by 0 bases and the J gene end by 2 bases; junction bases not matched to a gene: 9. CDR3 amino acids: CASSLATSTGWNYGYTF. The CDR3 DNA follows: TGTGCCAGCAGCTTAGCCACATCGACAGGGTGGAACTATGGCTACACCTTC. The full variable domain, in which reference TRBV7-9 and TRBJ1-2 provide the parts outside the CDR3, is DTGVSQNPRHKITKRGQNVTFRCDPISEHNRLYWYRQTLGQGPEFLTYFQNEAQLEKSRLLSDRFSAERPKGSFSTLEIQRTEQGDSAMYLCASSLATSTGWNYGYTFGSGTRLTVV.

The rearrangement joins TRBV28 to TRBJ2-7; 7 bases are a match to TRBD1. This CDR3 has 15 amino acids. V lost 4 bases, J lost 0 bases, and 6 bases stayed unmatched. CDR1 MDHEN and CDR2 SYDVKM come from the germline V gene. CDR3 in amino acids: CASSSWDSLSYEQYF. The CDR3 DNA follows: TGTGCCAGCAGTTCCTGGGACAGTCTCTCCTACGAGCAGTACTTC.

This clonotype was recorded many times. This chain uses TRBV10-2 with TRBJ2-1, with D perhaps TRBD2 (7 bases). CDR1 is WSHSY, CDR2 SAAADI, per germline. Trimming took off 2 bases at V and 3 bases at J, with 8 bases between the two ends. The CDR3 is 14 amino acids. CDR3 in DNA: TGCGCCAGCAGTGAGAGGGGGGGCTACAATGAGCAGTTCTTC. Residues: CASSERGGYNEQFF.

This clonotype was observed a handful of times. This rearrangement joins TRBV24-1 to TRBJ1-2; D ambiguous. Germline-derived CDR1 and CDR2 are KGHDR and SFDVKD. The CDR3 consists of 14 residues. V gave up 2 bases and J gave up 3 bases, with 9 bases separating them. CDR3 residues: CATSDSGVHYGYTF. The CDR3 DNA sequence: TGTGCCACCAGTGATTCGGGAGTCCACTATGGCTACACCTTC.

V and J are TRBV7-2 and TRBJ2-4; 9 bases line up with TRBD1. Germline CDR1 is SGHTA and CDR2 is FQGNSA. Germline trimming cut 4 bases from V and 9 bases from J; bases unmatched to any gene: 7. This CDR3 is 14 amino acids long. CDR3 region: CASSSRQGVGIQYF. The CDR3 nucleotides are TGTGCCAGCAGCTCAAGACAGGGGGTTGGCATTCAGTACTTC.

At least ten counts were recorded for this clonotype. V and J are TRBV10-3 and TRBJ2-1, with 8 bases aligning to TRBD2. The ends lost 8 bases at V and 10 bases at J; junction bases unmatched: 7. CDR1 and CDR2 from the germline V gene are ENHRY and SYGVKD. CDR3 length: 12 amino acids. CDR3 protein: CAIAGTRNEQFF. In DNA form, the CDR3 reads TGTGCCATCGCCGGGACTAGAAACGAGCAGTTCTTC.

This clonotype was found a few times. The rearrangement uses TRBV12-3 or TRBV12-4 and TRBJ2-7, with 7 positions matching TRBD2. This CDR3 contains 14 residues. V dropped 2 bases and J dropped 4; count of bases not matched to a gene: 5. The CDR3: CASSLHVGGYEQYF. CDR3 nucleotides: TGTGCCAGCAGTTTACACGTCGGGGGGTACGAGCAGTACTTC.

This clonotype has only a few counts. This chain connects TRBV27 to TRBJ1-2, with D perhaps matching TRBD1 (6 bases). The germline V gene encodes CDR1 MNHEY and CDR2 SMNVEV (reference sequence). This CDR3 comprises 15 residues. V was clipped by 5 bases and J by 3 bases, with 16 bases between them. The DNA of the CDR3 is TGTGCCAGCAGTAAGGGGGGGCGGGCGTACTATGGCTACACCTTC. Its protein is CASSKGGRAYYGYTF.

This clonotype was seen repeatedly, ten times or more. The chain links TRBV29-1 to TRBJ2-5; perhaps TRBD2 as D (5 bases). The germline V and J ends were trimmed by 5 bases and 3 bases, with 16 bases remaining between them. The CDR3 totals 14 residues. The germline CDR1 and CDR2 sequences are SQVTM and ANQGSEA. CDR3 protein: CSVPPNGLKETQYF. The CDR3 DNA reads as TGCAGCGTTCCTCCTAACGGACTCAAAGAGACCCAGTACTTC.

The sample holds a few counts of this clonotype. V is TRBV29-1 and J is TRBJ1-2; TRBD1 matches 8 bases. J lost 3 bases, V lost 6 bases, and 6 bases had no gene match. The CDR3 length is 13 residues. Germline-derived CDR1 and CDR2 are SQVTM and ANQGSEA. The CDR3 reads CSVAGGRDYGYTF. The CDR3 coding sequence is TGCAGCGTGGCAGGGGGCAGGGACTATGGCTACACCTTC.

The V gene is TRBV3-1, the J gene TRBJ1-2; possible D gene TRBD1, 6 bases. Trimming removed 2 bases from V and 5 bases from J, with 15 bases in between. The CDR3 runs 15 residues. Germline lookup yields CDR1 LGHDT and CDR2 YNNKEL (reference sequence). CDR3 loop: CASSQNDRQVYGYTF. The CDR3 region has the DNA TGTGCCAGCAGCCAAAACGACAGACAGGTTTATGGCTACACCTTC.

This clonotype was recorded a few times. In DNA form, the CDR3 reads TGTGCCACCAGTGATGGATCTGAGCGGATCACAGATACGCAGTATTTT. Its protein is CATSDGSERITDTQYF. This rearrangement joins TRBV24-1 to TRBJ2-3; D is perhaps TRBD2 (5 bases). Germline V CDR1 and CDR2: KGHDR, SFDVKD. Trimming removed 3 bases from V and 2 bases from J, with 14 bases in between. The CDR3 has 16 residues.

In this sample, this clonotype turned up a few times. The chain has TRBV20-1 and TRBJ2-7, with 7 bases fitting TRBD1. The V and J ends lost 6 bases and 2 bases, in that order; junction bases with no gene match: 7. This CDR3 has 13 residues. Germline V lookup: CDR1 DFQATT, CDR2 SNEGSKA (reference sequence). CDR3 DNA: TGCAGTGCCTCTCGGACAGGTACCTACGAGCAGTACTTC. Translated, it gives CSASRTGTYEQYF.

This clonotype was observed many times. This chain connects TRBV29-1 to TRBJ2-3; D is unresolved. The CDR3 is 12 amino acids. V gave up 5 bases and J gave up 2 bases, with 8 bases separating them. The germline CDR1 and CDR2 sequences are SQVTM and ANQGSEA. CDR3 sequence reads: CSVSASTDTQYF. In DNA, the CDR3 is TGCAGCGTTAGCGCCTCCACAGATACGCAGTATTTT.

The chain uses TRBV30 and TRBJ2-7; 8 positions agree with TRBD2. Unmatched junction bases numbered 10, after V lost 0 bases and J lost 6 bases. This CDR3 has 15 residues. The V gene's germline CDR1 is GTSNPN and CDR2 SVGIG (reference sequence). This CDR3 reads CAWSVGPGGPGEQYF. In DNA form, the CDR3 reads TGTGCCTGGAGTGTAGGACCGGGGGGGCCTGGCGAGCAGTACTTC.

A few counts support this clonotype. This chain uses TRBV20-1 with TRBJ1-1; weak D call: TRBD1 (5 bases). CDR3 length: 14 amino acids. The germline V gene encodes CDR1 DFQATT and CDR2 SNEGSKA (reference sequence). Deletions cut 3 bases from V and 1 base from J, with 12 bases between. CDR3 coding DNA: TGCAGTGCTAGCCAGGACACCTGGAACACTGAAGCTTTCTTT. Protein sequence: CSASQDTWNTEAFF.

CDR3 in DNA: TGTGCCAGCAGTTTTAGCCTCCGACAGGGCTACTACTACGAGCAGTACTTC. Residues: CASSFSLRQGYYYEQYF. This rearrangement joins TRBV12-3 or TRBV12-4 to TRBJ2-7; the match to TRBD1 covers 7 bases. V was pared by 3 bases and J by 3 bases, with 14 bases of the junction left unmatched. The CDR3 loop spans 17 amino acids.

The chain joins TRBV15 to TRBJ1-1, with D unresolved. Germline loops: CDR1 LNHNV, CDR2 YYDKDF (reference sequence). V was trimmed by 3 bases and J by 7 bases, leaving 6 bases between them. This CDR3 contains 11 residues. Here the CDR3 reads CATSRGFEAFF. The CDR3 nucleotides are TGTGCCACCAGCAGGGGGTTTGAAGCTTTCTTT.

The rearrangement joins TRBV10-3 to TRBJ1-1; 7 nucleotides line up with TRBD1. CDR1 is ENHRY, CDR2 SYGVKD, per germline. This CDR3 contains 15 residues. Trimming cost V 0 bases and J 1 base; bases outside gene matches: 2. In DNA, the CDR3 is TGTGCCATCAGTGAGTCGCGGACAGGGAACACTGAAGCTTTCTTT. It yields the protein CAISESRTGNTEAFF.

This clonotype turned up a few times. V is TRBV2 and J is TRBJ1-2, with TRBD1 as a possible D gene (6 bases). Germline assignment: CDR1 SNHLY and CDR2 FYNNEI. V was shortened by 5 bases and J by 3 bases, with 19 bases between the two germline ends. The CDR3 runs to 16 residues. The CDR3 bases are TGTGCCAGCAGTCCGCCTAACCCCCAGGGGCACTATGGCTACACCTTC. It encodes CASSPPNPQGHYGYTF.

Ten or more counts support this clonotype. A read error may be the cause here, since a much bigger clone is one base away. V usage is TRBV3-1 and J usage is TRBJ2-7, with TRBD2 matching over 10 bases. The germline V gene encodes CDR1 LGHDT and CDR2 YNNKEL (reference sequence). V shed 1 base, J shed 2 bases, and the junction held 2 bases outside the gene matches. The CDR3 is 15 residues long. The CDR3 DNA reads TGTGCCAGCAGCCAAGGGACTAGCGGCCCCTACGAGCAGTACTTC. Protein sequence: CASSQGTSGPYEQYF.

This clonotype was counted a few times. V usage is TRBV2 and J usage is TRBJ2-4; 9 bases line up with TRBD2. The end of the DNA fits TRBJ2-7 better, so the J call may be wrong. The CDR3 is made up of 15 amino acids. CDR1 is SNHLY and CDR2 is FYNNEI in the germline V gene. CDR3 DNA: TGTGCCAGCAGGGATCCGGGACTAGCTCGTGACGAGCAGTACTTC. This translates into CASRDPGLARDEQYF.